These 26 T cell receptor beta chains were sequenced from one sample in a study of identical twins. TCRdb re-called the 5' RACE reads through MiXCR, storing one row per CDR3 protein. The sample shows about 490,000 distinct CDR3 sequences, around 15% of them seen only once. In addition, the sample was reused for a study of yellow fever vaccine responses in identical twins.

Sample: CD4+ T cells sorted from blood. These receptors were collected from a woman in her late teens or twenties in good health.

The chain combines TRBV15 with TRBJ1-1, with D possibly TRBD1 on 5 matching bases. Germline V gene sequence: CDR1 LNHNV, CDR2 YYDKDF (reference sequence). The CDR3 is 17 residues long. V was pared by 0 bases and J by 0 bases, with 14 bases between. CDR3 DNA sequence: TGTGCCACCAGCAGAGAGAGGCCGGGACGGCTGAACACTGAAGCTTTCTTT. Its translation: CATSRERPGRLNTEAFF. The entire variable domain, with the rest obtained from reference TRBV15 and TRBJ1-1, is as follows: DAMVIQNPRYQVTQFGKPVTLSCSQTLNHNVMYWYQQKSSQAPKLLFHYYDKDFNNEADTPDNFQSRRPNTSFCFLDIRSPGLGDTAMYLCATSRERPGRLNTEAFFGQGTRLTVV.

The sample holds a few counts of this clonotype. V and J are TRBV20-1 and TRBJ2-3; 10 nucleotides line up with TRBD2. This CDR3 region has 15 residues. Germline lookup yields CDR1 DFQATT and CDR2 SNEGSKA (reference sequence). Trimming took 4 bases from V and 4 from J; bases not matched to a gene: 8. This chain's CDR3 is CSANFPGTSADTQYF. The CDR3 DNA sequence: TGCAGTGCTAACTTCCCCGGGACTAGCGCAGATACGCAGTATTTT.

V and J are TRBV5-1 and TRBJ2-3, with TRBD2 matching over 7 bases. The germline gives CDR1 SGHRS, CDR2 YFSETQ. The CDR3 runs to 16 residues. V lost 4 bases, J lost 2 bases, and 10 bases stayed unmatched. CDR3: CASSDTRLAHTDTQYF. The CDR3 DNA sequence: TGCGCCAGCAGCGACACGAGACTAGCCCACACAGATACGCAGTATTTT. Looking up the rest from reference TRBV5-1 and TRBJ2-3 gives the full variable domain: KAGVTQTPRYLIKTRGQQVTLSCSPISGHRSVSWYQQTPGQGLQFLFEYFSETQRNKGNFPGRFSGRQFSNSRSEMNVSTLELGDSALYLCASSDTRLAHTDTQYFGPGTRLTVL.

This clonotype has a handful of counts. The J gene is TRBJ2-1, the V gene TRBV5-1; weak D call: TRBD1 (5 bases). Germline loops: CDR1 SGHRS, CDR2 YFSETQ. The CDR3 runs to 13 residues. Trimming stripped 2 bases from V and 7 bases from J, with 10 bases between. The CDR3 sequence: CASSFLQGNEQFF. The CDR3 nucleotides read TGCGCCAGCAGCTTCCTCCAGGGTAATGAGCAGTTCTTC.

The chain joins TRBV15 to TRBJ2-5; D remains unclear. This CDR3 region has 15 residues. Germline CDR1 LNHNV, CDR2 YYDKDF (reference sequence). V dropped 2 bases and J dropped 4 bases, with 14 bases sitting between them. The CDR3: CATSRTLNLGETQYF. Written as DNA, the CDR3 is TGTGCCACCAGCAGAACCCTAAACTTGGGAGAGACCCAGTACTTC. The full variable domain, its missing parts supplied by reference TRBV15 and TRBJ2-5, is DAMVIQNPRYQVTQFGKPVTLSCSQTLNHNVMYWYQQKSSQAPKLLFHYYDKDFNNEADTPDNFQSRRPNTSFCFLDIRSPGLGDTAMYLCATSRTLNLGETQYFGPGTRLLVL.

The gene calls are TRBV5-6 and TRBJ2-3, with 9 nucleotides matching TRBD1. The CDR3 spans 16 residues. Germline V gives CDR1 SGHDT, CDR2 YYEEEE. V was clipped by 4 bases and J by 4 bases; unmatched bases: 10. The CDR3 loop reads CASSMAGQGTSDTQYF. The CDR3 bases are TGTGCCAGCAGCATGGCCGGACAGGGGACTTCAGATACGCAGTATTTT.

This clonotype was counted between two and nine times. The J gene is TRBJ2-3, the V gene TRBV9, with TRBD2 matching 9 bases. The V gene end was trimmed by 3 bases and the J gene end by 3 bases; junction bases not matched to a gene: 8. CDR1 is SGDLS and CDR2 is YYNGEE in the germline V gene. The CDR3 is 16 amino acids. The CDR3 loop is CASSGPAGGRTDTQYF. CDR3 DNA: TGTGCCAGCAGCGGACCGGCGGGGGGGAGGACAGATACGCAGTATTTT.

The gene calls are TRBV2 and TRBJ1-5; D gene unclear. The V and J ends lost 2 bases and 5 bases respectively, with 10 bases between them. The CDR3 is 14 amino acids. CDR1 is SNHLY, CDR2 FYNNEI, per germline. Written as DNA, the CDR3 is TGTGCCAGCAGTGAACTAACAACGGATCAGCCCCAGCATTTT. Protein product: CASSELTTDQPQHF.

The sample holds a few counts of this clonotype. The V call is TRBV7-6, the J call TRBJ2-7; 12 nucleotides match TRBD2. The trim removed 4 bases at V and 4 bases at J, leaving 5 bases unmatched. From germline, CDR1 is SGHVS and CDR2 FNYEAQ. This CDR3 region has 15 residues. This CDR3 is CASSSLAGGIYEQYF. In DNA form, the CDR3 reads TGTGCCAGCAGCTCACTAGCGGGAGGCATATACGAGCAGTACTTC.

This clonotype was counted at least ten times. The V call is TRBV4-1, the J call TRBJ2-1; D unresolved. Trimming left V 2 bases short and J 4 bases short, with 15 bases between. CDR3 length: 16 amino acids. CDR1 and CDR2 from the germline V gene are MGHRA and YSYEKL. The CDR3: CASSQTVGTLYNEQFF. The CDR3 DNA is TGCGCCAGCAGCCAAACAGTGGGAACACTTTACAATGAGCAGTTCTTC.

The rearrangement links TRBV20-1 to TRBJ2-5; D ambiguous. Between the trimmed V and J ends, which lost 3 bases and 2 bases, there was a span of 10 bases. There are 13 residues in the CDR3. CDR1 is DFQATT and CDR2 is SNEGSKA in the germline V gene (reference sequence). CDR3 in DNA: TGCAGTGCTAGGGGAAACCTACAAGAGACCCAGTACTTC. Its translation is CSARGNLQETQYF.

The chain couples TRBV10-2 to TRBJ2-3; D gene uncertain. The germline V gene encodes CDR1 WSHSY and CDR2 SAAADI. The CDR3 totals 16 residues. V lost 2 bases and J lost 0, with 12 bases in between. The CDR3 sequence is CASSEARLSSTDTQYF. CDR3 in DNA: TGCGCCAGCAGTGAGGCTAGGTTGTCGAGCACAGATACGCAGTATTTT.

The chain combines TRBV7-9 with TRBJ1-2; D might be TRBD1 (5 bases). CDR3 length: 17 amino acids. Germline-derived CDR1 and CDR2 are SEHNR and FQNEAQ (reference sequence). The ends were cut back, 5 bases at V and 9 bases at J, with 28 bases in the middle. The CDR3 is CASSLTGSQGARSSYTF. CDR3 sequence (DNA): TGTGCCAGCAGCCTAACCGGGTCGCAGGGCGCTCGGAGTAGCTACACCTTC.

This rearrangement joins TRBV10-3 to TRBJ2-1; weak D call: TRBD2 (6 bases). The CDR3 length is 15 residues. Germline-derived CDR1 and CDR2 are ENHRY and SYGVKD. V shed 6 bases and J shed 1 base, with 13 bases lying between them. DNA of the CDR3: TGTGCCATCAGCCCCGGGGCGGGGTCCTACAATGAGCAGTTCTTC. Its translation is CAISPGAGSYNEQFF.

V is TRBV5-6 and J is TRBJ1-2; 8 bases align to TRBD1. Germline V lookup: CDR1 SGHDT, CDR2 YYEEEE. J gave up 3 bases and V 4 bases, and 8 bases lay outside the gene matches. The CDR3 is 15 amino acids. The CDR3 DNA sequence: TGTGCCAGCAGCGGCGGACAGGGCGCCCACTATGGCTACACCTTC. Protein sequence: CASSGGQGAHYGYTF.

In the case of this clonotype: At one of its ends the junction is not consistent with the germline gene, which may arise from a read error. V is TRBV7-2 and J is TRBJ2-1, with D perhaps assigned TRBD1 or TRBD2 (5 bases each). Germline V gene sequence: CDR1 SGHTA, CDR2 FQGNSA. The CDR3 sequence is 11 residues long. DNA of the CDR3: TGTGCCAGCAGCTTAATGGCAGGGACCTACTTC. It encodes CASSLMAGTYF.

This clonotype was seen a few times. The chain employs TRBV6-2 or TRBV6-3 and TRBJ1-1; TRBD1 matches 7 bases. The V and J ends lost 4 bases and 0 bases, in that order; junction bases with no gene match: 5. This CDR3 region has 15 residues. Germline V gene data show CDR1 as MNHEY and CDR2 as SVGEGT. The CDR3 reads CASSSDRRLNTEAFF. CDR3 in DNA: TGTGCCAGCAGTTCGGACAGGAGACTGAACACTGAAGCTTTCTTT.

The V gene is TRBV7-9, the J gene TRBJ1-1; D is unresolved. The CDR3 runs 11 residues. Per germline, CDR1 SEHNR and CDR2 FQNEAQ (reference sequence). The V end was cut by 3 bases, the J end by 6 bases, with 5 bases between. The CDR3 DNA reads as TGTGCCAGCAGCTTCGGTTCTGAAGCTTTCTTT. Amino acids: CASSFGSEAFF.

The V gene is TRBV28, the J gene TRBJ2-7; D remains unclear. V was cut by 5 bases and J by 6 bases, with 20 bases left in between. The CDR3 contains 15 residues. Germline V gene sequence: CDR1 MDHEN, CDR2 SYDVKM. DNA of the CDR3: TGTGCCAGCAGTCCCCGTGGTAGGGCTCCGACCGAGCAGTACGTC. Translating gives CASSPRGRAPTEQYV.

This clonotype occurred a few times. This chain joins TRBV27 and TRBJ2-1; TRBD2 aligns across 10 bases. V lost 5 bases, J lost 2 bases, and 3 bases stayed unmatched. The CDR3 totals 15 residues. Looked up from germline, CDR1 is MNHEY and CDR2 is SMNVEV (reference sequence). The CDR3 sequence is CASSRSGRAYNEQFF. The CDR3 nucleotides read TGTGCCAGCAGTCGCAGCGGGAGGGCCTACAATGAGCAGTTCTTC.

This clonotype was detected only a few times. The chain recombines TRBV15 with TRBJ2-1; 8 bases map to TRBD2. From germline, CDR1 is LNHNV and CDR2 YYDKDF (reference sequence). This CDR3 comprises 15 residues. V lost 3 bases, J lost 4 bases, and 5 bases stayed unmatched. This CDR3 reads CATSSLAGAYNEQFF. In DNA, the CDR3 is TGTGCCACCAGCAGTCTAGCGGGCGCTTACAATGAGCAGTTCTTC.

The chain is built from TRBV20-1 and TRBJ1-5, with D perhaps matching TRBD1 (5 bases). Germline assignment: CDR1 DFQATT and CDR2 SNEGSKA (reference sequence). The CDR3 is 14 residues long. Trimming removed 0 bases from V and 5 bases from J, with 11 bases in between. CDR3 in DNA: TGCAGTGCTAGAGACGGGGGGGATCATCAGCCCCAGCATTTT. Its translation is CSARDGGDHQPQHF.

This clonotype was recorded a few times. The J gene is TRBJ2-6, the V gene TRBV24-1; D gene uncertain. The CDR3 is 15 residues long. The germline V and J ends were trimmed by 4 bases and 4 bases, with 10 bases remaining between them. CDR1 and CDR2 (germline): KGHDR, SFDVKD. The CDR3 loop is CATSESAGGANVLTF. CDR3 bases: TGTGCCACCAGTGAGTCGGCTGGGGGGGCCAACGTCCTGACTTTC.

This chain joins TRBV3-1 and TRBJ1-4; 7 nucleotides match TRBD1. The CDR3 contains 15 residues. V was pared by 4 bases and J by 6 bases, with 8 bases of the junction left unmatched. Germline V CDR1 and CDR2: LGHDT, YNNKEL (reference sequence). In DNA, the CDR3 is TGTGCCAGCAGCCCCTGGACAGGACGAGATGAAAAACTGTTTTTT. Its protein is CASSPWTGRDEKLFF.

This clonotype has a count of ten or more. As DNA, the CDR3 is TGTGCCAGCAGTTTACAGGTTAACACTGAAGCTTTCTTT. This sequence encodes CASSLQVNTEAFF. V is TRBV12-3 or TRBV12-4 and J is TRBJ1-1, with D unclear. V lost 2 bases, J lost 2 bases, and 6 bases lay in between. This CDR3 has 13 amino acids.

The chain links TRBV5-1 to TRBJ2-3, with a weak D call TRBD2 (6 bases). The V end was cut by 3 bases, the J end by 1 base, with 15 bases between. The CDR3 runs 16 residues. CDR1 is SGHRS, CDR2 YFSETQ, per germline. The DNA of the CDR3 is TGCGCCAGCAGCTCGGGCGGGACGTTGGGCACAGATACGCAGTATTTT. It codes for CASSSGGTLGTDTQYF. The variable domain in full, with the rest retrieved from reference TRBV5-1 and TRBJ2-3, is KAGVTQTPRYLIKTRGQQVTLSCSPISGHRSVSWYQQTPGQGLQFLFEYFSETQRNKGNFPGRFSGRQFSNSRSEMNVSTLELGDSALYLCASSSGGTLGTDTQYFGPGTRLTVL.